This T cell receptor beta chain was documented in a study of T cell responses to AZD1222 COVID-19 vaccine. Remarks on this clone: No antigen is known for it.

General study points: Clonal diversity may have been underestimated in mostly white British donors. The span of vaccine-associated CD4 TCRs extended across spike, with dominance at 160-218 and 743-854. Scientists sampled the repertoires only once the peak T cell response had passed.

Sequenced by immunoSEQ multiplex PCR; TCRdb stores in-frame clones only, minus some. The sample includes just over 80,000 clones, over 80% seen only once; the top ten take 5.7%. V dropped 6 bases and J dropped 4; count of bases not matched to a gene: 12. The CDR3 loop spans 18 amino acids. CDR1 and CDR2 from the germline V gene are MNHEY and SVGEGT. The chain links TRBV6-2 or TRBV6-3 to TRBJ2-1; 13 positions agree with TRBD2. Material: peripheral blood, obtained on day 0 of AZD1222 vaccination. This sequence originates from an adult in good health. The CDR3 loop is CASSSSRLAGGTYNEQFF. The CDR3 DNA reads TGTGCCAGCAGCTCCTCCCGACTAGCGGGGGGTACGTACAATGAGCAGTTCTTC.